The 25 T cell receptor beta chains given below trace back to one sample, sequenced in a study of graft-versus-host responses after intestinal transplantation (dated by TCRdb to the early 2020s). The time point label on this specimen signifies: cells obtained before transplantation from donor or recipient. These receptors are not linked to any known antigen. Library construction relied on the immunoSEQ multiplex PCR assay. TCRdb took over this immuneACCESS table, retaining in-frame rearrangements with V and J assigned. Such tables are incomplete; in checked studies, under half of the missing clones stem from an unresolved V gene, and the remainder is unexplained. The sample data list tens of thousands of clones, and 91% of these were observed just once. The ten largest clones add up to less than 0.1% of the sample. Sequencing was performed on unstimulated CD4+ T cells sorted from spleen or lymph node cells, taken before intestinal transplant. The receptors shown here come from a human donor who received an intestinal transplant.

The rearrangement joins TRBV21-1 to TRBJ2-2; the listed D gene, TRBD2, was not tested against the DNA. TRBV21-1 is designated a pseudogene. The CDR3 length is 18 residues. The CDR3 DNA follows: TGTGCCAGCAGCAGGTGGGGCTTTAGCGGGGGGCCCCCCGGGGAGCTGTTTTTT. It translates to CASSRWGFSGGPPGELFF.

This clone was seen once. V gene TRBV7-9 combines with J gene TRBJ2-3; weak D call: TRBD2 (7 bases). Germline assignment: CDR1 SEHNR and CDR2 FQNEAQ (reference sequence). Trimming pared 4 bases from V and 2 bases from J, leaving 13 bases between. This CDR3 region has 15 residues. The CDR3 DNA sequence: TGTGCCAGCAGCTCCGGGGGGACAATCACAGATACGCAGTATTTT. Translated: CASSSGGTITDTQYF. Combining the CDR3 with reference TRBV7-9 and TRBJ2-3 gives the whole variable domain DTGVSQNPRHKITKRGQNVTFRCDPISEHNRLYWYRQTLGQGPEFLTYFQNEAQLEKSRLLSDRFSAERPKGSFSTLEIQRTEQGDSAMYLCASSSGGTITDTQYFGPGTRLTVL.

V is TRBV7-2 and J is TRBJ1-5, with D unresolved. Germline CDR1 is SGHTA and CDR2 is FQGNSA. This CDR3 is 14 amino acids long. The ends were cut back, 3 bases at V and 6 bases at J, with 12 bases in the middle. DNA for the CDR3: TGTGCCAGCAGCTTGGAGAGGGAGGGTCAGCCCCAGCATTTT. Protein product: CASSLEREGQPQHF.

V gene TRBV11-1 combines with J gene TRBJ1-2; 8 nucleotides agree with TRBD1. Germline CDR1 SGHAT, CDR2 FQDESV (reference sequence). This CDR3 has 13 amino acids. The J segment lost 4 bases and the V segment lost 5 bases, leaving 3 bases of the junction unmatched. The CDR3 DNA follows: TGTGCCAGCAGCCCGGGACAGGTCTATGGCTACACCTTC. This codes for CASSPGQVYGYTF.

This clone appeared once. The chain is built from TRBV23-1 and TRBJ1-6, with D perhaps TRBD1 (6 bases). TRBV23-1 belongs to the ORF category, with a function that is uncertain. The CDR3 is made up of 16 amino acids. V shed 0 bases and J shed 7 bases, with 13 bases lying between them. The CDR3 protein is CASSQSPTGPNSPLHF. Written as DNA, the CDR3 is TGCGCCAGCAGTCAATCGCCGACAGGCCCCAATTCACCCCTCCACTTT.

Turning to this clone: The junction departs from germline at one end; a sequencing error may be responsible. This CDR3 reads CASSTIWDNKSPLHF. In nucleotides, the CDR3 is TGTGCCAGTAGTACCATATGGGACAATAAATCACCCCTCCACTTT. V gene TRBV19 combines with J gene TRBJ1-6; TRBD1 might be the D (6 bases). The germline CDR1 and CDR2 sequences are LNHDA and SQIVND (reference sequence). The CDR3 is 15 amino acids.

V and J are TRBV5-1 and TRBJ2-3; D might be TRBD1 (6 bases). CDR1 SGHRS and CDR2 YFSETQ come from the germline V gene. The length of the CDR3 is 13 residues. Trimming cost V 0 bases and J 5 bases, with 7 bases left between them. As DNA, the CDR3 is TGCGCCAGCAGCTTGGAAGGGGGAGATACGCAGTATTTT. This codes for CASSLEGGDTQYF.

The chain joins TRBV6-6 to TRBJ1-1; the D gene is possibly TRBD1 (6 bases). The length of the CDR3 is 14 residues. V was clipped by 0 bases and J by 3 bases, with 8 bases between them. The germline V gene encodes CDR1 MNHNY and CDR2 SVGAGI (reference sequence). The CDR3 nucleotides are TGTGCCAGCAGTTACTCCAGGGGAGACACTGAAGCTTTCTTT. As protein: CASSYSRGDTEAFF.

The chain links TRBV10-3 to TRBJ2-6, with 7 positions matching TRBD1. The CDR3 contains 12 residues. Germline V CDR1 and CDR2: ENHRY, SYGVKD. The ends lost 0 bases at V and 16 bases at J; junction bases unmatched: 3. CDR3 protein: CAISESGTVLTF. In DNA, the CDR3 is TGTGCCATCAGTGAGTCGGGGACAGTACTGACTTTC.

The rearrangement uses TRBV11-2 and TRBJ2-1; D not certain. Germline V gene data show CDR1 as SGHAT and CDR2 as FQNNGV. V gave up 5 bases and J gave up 8 bases, with 16 bases separating them. This CDR3 is built from 14 residues. The DNA for the CDR3 is TGTGCCAGCAGCGCCGGGTCCTTGAGGCATGAGCAGTTCTTC. Amino acids: CASSAGSLRHEQFF.

The rearrangement uses TRBV19 and TRBJ2-5, with 8 positions matching TRBD1. With V trimmed by 6 bases and J by 1 base, 7 bases remained unmatched. Germline V CDR1 and CDR2: LNHDA, SQIVND (reference sequence). CDR3 size: 15 residues. CDR3 DNA sequence: TGTGCCAGTAGCACGACCGGGACAGGCCAAGAGACCCAGTACTTC. Translating gives CASSTTGTGQETQYF.

The chain has TRBV6-1 and TRBJ2-7; D possibly corresponds to TRBD2 (5 bases). This CDR3 comprises 12 residues. The V and J ends lost 7 bases and 2 bases respectively, with 9 bases between them. CDR1 and CDR2 (germline): MNHNS, SASEGT. The CDR3 reads CASTSGAYEQYF. The CDR3 DNA sequence: TGTGCCAGCACCTCCGGGGCCTACGAGCAGTACTTC.

This chain connects TRBV7-2 to TRBJ1-4, with D possibly matching TRBD1 (6 bases). From germline, CDR1 is SGHTA and CDR2 FQGNSA. The length of the CDR3 is 14 residues. Trimming removed 5 bases at V and 5 bases at J, with 12 bases between. CDR3 residues: CASSQDRRNEKLFF. The CDR3 nucleotides read TGTGCCAGCAGCCAGGACAGAAGAAATGAAAAACTGTTTTTT.

The chain has TRBV19 and TRBJ1-2; unclear D gene. This CDR3 contains 16 residues. The germline V and J ends were trimmed by 3 bases and 0 bases, with 14 bases remaining between them. CDR1 is LNHDA, CDR2 SQIVND, per germline (reference sequence). The CDR3 DNA reads TGTGCCAGTAGTATCGGGAGTGTGGATGCTAACTATGGCTACACCTTC. Translation gives CASSIGSVDANYGYTF. Full variable domain (remainder filled in from reference TRBV19 and TRBJ1-2): DGGITQSPKYLFRKEGQNVTLSCEQNLNHDAMYWYRQDPGQGLRLIYYSQIVNDFQKGDIAEGYSVSREKKESFPLTVTSAQKNPTAFYLCASSIGSVDANYGYTFGSGTRLTVV.

This clone was observed a single time. The chain links TRBV19 to TRBJ2-7; perhaps TRBD2 as D (5 bases). CDR3 length: 13 amino acids. CDR1 is LNHDA and CDR2 is SQIVND in the germline V gene (reference sequence). The V gene lost 2 bases and the J gene lost 3 bases, with 8 bases spanning the gap. This CDR3 is CASSITGSYEQYF. CDR3 DNA: TGTGCCAGTAGTATAACGGGGAGCTACGAGCAGTACTTC.

This sequence joins TRBV7-8 and TRBJ1-2, with a tentative D call TRBD1 (6 bases). The V gene's germline CDR1 is SGHVS and CDR2 FQNEAQ. Trimming pared 3 bases from V and 4 bases from J, leaving 15 bases between. The CDR3 has 15 amino acids. The CDR3 protein is CASSFSRQETYGYTF. The CDR3 nucleotides are TGTGCCAGCAGCTTCTCACGACAGGAGACCTATGGCTACACCTTC.

This chain links TRBV6-6 with TRBJ2-7, with 7 positions matching TRBD2. In germline, CDR1 is MNHNY, CDR2 SVGAGI (reference sequence). This CDR3 contains 12 residues. Germline trimming cut 7 bases from V and 9 bases from J; bases unmatched to any gene: 9. The CDR3 DNA follows: TGTGCCAGCACCCCCGGGGGGTCAGGGCAGTACTTC. Its protein is CASTPGGSGQYF.

The CDR3 here is CAWSVWTSVYEQYF. CDR3 coding DNA: TGTGCCTGGAGTGTATGGACTAGCGTCTACGAGCAGTACTTC. The chain joins TRBV30 to TRBJ2-7; 9 bases fit TRBD2. With 0 bases clipped from V and 3 bases from J, the junction kept 3 bases outside the gene matches. CDR3 length: 14 amino acids. The germline V gene has CDR1 GTSNPN and CDR2 SVGIG (reference sequence).

The chain employs TRBV15 and TRBJ2-7; a weak D match, TRBD1 (5 bases). V lost 4 bases to trimming and J lost 3 bases, with 13 bases between them. Germline V gene sequence: CDR1 LNHNV, CDR2 YYDKDF (reference sequence). The CDR3 is made up of 14 amino acids. DNA of the CDR3: TGTGCCACCAGCATCGAGCAGGGAAGCTACGAGCAGTACTTC. Translated, it gives CATSIEQGSYEQYF.

The chain joins TRBV25-1 to TRBJ2-5; D unclear. The germline gives CDR1 MGHDK, CDR2 SYGVNS. V lost 4 bases, J lost 4 bases, and 7 bases lay in between. The CDR3 length is 12 residues. CDR3 sequence: CASSASIETQYF. The CDR3 DNA reads as TGTGCCAGCAGTGCCAGTATAGAGACCCAGTACTTC.

V gene TRBV4-3 combines with J gene TRBJ2-1; 7 nucleotides agree with TRBD1. After removal of 0 bases from V and 6 bases from J, the junction contained 5 bases not matched to a gene. The CDR3 covers 15 residues. Germline values: CDR1 LGHNA, CDR2 YSLEER. CDR3 loop: CASSQDLRDSNEQFF. As DNA, the CDR3 is TGCGCCAGCAGCCAAGATCTTCGGGACAGCAATGAGCAGTTCTTC.

This clone has just a few counts. This chain joins TRBV5-1 and TRBJ1-3; TRBD1 is a possible D gene (6 bases). The CDR3 length is 15 residues. Germline CDR1 SGHRS, CDR2 YFSETQ. Trimming took off 4 bases at V and 0 bases at J, with 11 bases between the two ends. The DNA of the CDR3 is TGCGCCAGCAGCGATGACAGGTACTCTGGAAACACCATATATTTT. Residues: CASSDDRYSGNTIYF.

The chain has TRBV29-1 and TRBJ1-5, with a possible D match to TRBD1 (6 bases). Deletions cut 0 bases from V and 10 bases from J, with 10 bases between. This CDR3 is 12 amino acids long. Germline lookup yields CDR1 SQVTM and CDR2 ANQGSEA. For the CDR3, the DNA is TGCAGCGTTGAAGATGAGACAGGCCCCCAGCATTTT. As protein: CSVEDETGPQHF.

This clone has only one observation. This chain links TRBV5-1 with TRBJ2-3; 10 bases match TRBD2. The V segment lost 0 bases and the J segment 1 base; nucleotides outside the gene matches: 2. CDR3 size: 16 residues. Germline loops: CDR1 SGHRS, CDR2 YFSETQ. DNA of the CDR3: TGCGCCAGCAGCTTGGCCGGGACTAGCGGCACAGATACGCAGTATTTT. Translating it yields CASSLAGTSGTDTQYF.

The J gene is TRBJ2-3, the V gene TRBV11-3; perhaps TRBD2 as D (7 bases). V was clipped by 1 base and J by 1 base, with 12 bases between them. The germline V gene encodes CDR1 SGHNT and CDR2 YENEEA. The CDR3 consists of 16 residues. The CDR3 nucleotides read TGTGCCAGCAGCTTAGGGGCGGGGGCGCGCACAGATACGCAGTATTTT. It codes for CASSLGAGARTDTQYF. Using reference TRBV11-3 and TRBJ2-3 for the parts outside the CDR3, the full variable domain is EAGVVQSPRYKIIEKKQPVAFWCNPISGHNTLYWYLQNLGQGPELLIRYENEEAVDDSQLPKDRFSAERLKGVDSTLKIQPAELGDSAVYLCASSLGAGARTDTQYFGPGTRLTVL.